The 23 T cell receptor beta chains reported below all come from one sample, sequenced in a study of beta chain features in type 1 diabetes (dated by TCRdb to between 2018 and 2020). Receptors were amplified or captured by the immunoSEQ multiplex PCR assay. The High Capacity cDNA Reverse Transcription Kit was used to reverse transcribe all of the isolated RNA, meaning that expressed TCRB transcripts were what got sequenced. The source is immuneACCESS, and TCRdb retained only in-frame sequences with V and J called. Part of the clones is not carried over; for the studies checked, unresolved V genes explain less than half of this, and the remainder is unexplained. The sample table records 250,000 to 350,000 clones; approximately 15% of these occur just once. The ten largest clones represent about 6.7% of the sample. Material for sequencing was central memory CD4+ T cells from blood. The receptors were gathered from a man in his thirties or forties in good health.

About this clone: The same CDR3 arises from other DNA sequences in this sample as well. The J gene is TRBJ2-3, the V gene TRBV7-3; D perhaps matches TRBD2 (6 bases). V lost 2 bases to trimming and J lost 4 bases, with 10 bases between them. The CDR3 runs to 14 residues. Germline values: CDR1 SGHTA, CDR2 FQGTGA. CDR3: CASSLPGSSDTQYF. The CDR3 DNA sequence: TGTGCCAGCAGCTTACCCGGGAGTTCAGATACGCAGTATTTT.

This rearrangement joins TRBV2 to TRBJ1-5; TRBD1 is a possible D gene (6 bases). Germline CDR1 SNHLY, CDR2 FYNNEI. The CDR3 is made up of 15 amino acids. Trimming left V 5 bases short and J 0 bases short, with 11 bases between. The CDR3, as DNA: TGTGCCAGCAGTCGGGACAAGGGTAGCAATCAGCCCCAGCATTTT. This sequence encodes CASSRDKGSNQPQHF.

The table lists this clone with a few counts. This sequence joins TRBV27 and TRBJ2-1; 9 bases are shared with TRBD1. With V trimmed by 1 base and J by 7 bases, 11 bases remained unmatched. The germline CDR1 and CDR2 sequences are MNHEY and SMNVEV (reference sequence). CDR3 size: 17 residues. The CDR3 is CASSLYSRQGELNEQFF. The CDR3 DNA sequence: TGTGCCAGCAGTTTATATTCCCGACAGGGGGAGCTGAATGAGCAGTTCTTC.

This clone turned up a few times. This chain uses TRBV7-2 with TRBJ2-1; possible D gene TRBD1, 5 bases. V was cut by 8 bases and J by 5 bases, with 13 bases left in between. From germline, CDR1 is SGHTA and CDR2 FQGNSA. There are 13 residues in the CDR3. The CDR3 DNA is TGTGCCAGCGTTAGGGGCAGGGACAATGAGCAGTTCTTC. Its translation is CASVRGRDNEQFF.

This clone showed up just a few times. V gene TRBV7-3 combines with J gene TRBJ2-4, with 9 nucleotides matching TRBD2. Germline CDR1 and CDR2: SGHTA and FQGTGA. The CDR3 runs 14 residues. Trimming cost V 4 bases and J 5 bases; bases outside gene matches: 3. CDR3 residues: CASSSRLAENIQYF. Written as DNA, the CDR3 is TGTGCCAGCAGCTCGAGACTAGCGGAAAACATTCAGTACTTC.

The chain couples TRBV4-1 to TRBJ2-7, with a possible D match to TRBD1 (5 bases). Germline lookup yields CDR1 MGHRA and CDR2 YSYEKL. The CDR3 is 16 residues long. V lost 0 bases and J 6 bases, leaving 18 bases between the germline ends. The CDR3 nucleotides are TGCGCCAGCAGCCAAGATCGTTCGGGCAGGGCTGGCGAGCAGTACTTC. This gives the protein CASSQDRSGRAGEQYF.

This clone showed up just once. The chain couples TRBV5-4 to TRBJ1-2; no firm D call. The CDR3 length is 12 residues. The V end was cut by 1 base, the J end by 6 bases, with 7 bases between. The V gene's germline CDR1 is SGHNT and CDR2 YYREEE (reference sequence). The CDR3 nucleotides are TGTGCCAGCAGCTTGAGGGCAGATGGCTACACCTTC. It specifies CASSLRADGYTF.

This clone turned up a few times. The V and J genes are TRBV7-7 and TRBJ2-5; D is unresolved. This CDR3 has 14 amino acids. V lost 2 bases and J lost 0, with 7 bases in between. The germline CDR1 and CDR2 sequences are SSHAT and FNYEAQ (reference sequence). The CDR3, as DNA: TGTGCCAGCAGCTTAAAAGGGAACCAAGAGACCCAGTACTTC. It specifies CASSLKGNQETQYF.

In its sample, this clone was seen many times. The rearrangement links TRBV27 to TRBJ1-4, with D unclear. The CDR3 consists of 17 residues. Trimming left V 6 bases short and J 0 bases short, with 17 bases between. Germline loops: CDR1 MNHEY, CDR2 SMNVEV (reference sequence). The CDR3 spells CASSRDRRIATNEKLFF. The CDR3 nucleotides read TGTGCCAGCAGCCGAGACCGACGGATTGCAACTAATGAAAAACTGTTTTTT.

This chain joins TRBV14 and TRBJ1-6; D is possibly TRBD1 (5 bases). This CDR3 region has 19 residues. Germline V gives CDR1 SGHDN, CDR2 FVKESK. V was clipped by 0 bases and J by 2 bases, with 17 bases between them. CDR3 in amino acids: CASSQDRGDLGPYNSPLHF. CDR3 coding DNA: TGTGCCAGCAGCCAAGATAGGGGTGACTTGGGCCCCTATAATTCACCCCTCCACTTT.

This clone was picked up many times. The V and J genes are TRBV2 and TRBJ1-4; no clear D gene. With 1 base removed from V and 5 bases from J, the gap between germline ends came to 8 bases. The CDR3 contains 14 residues. Germline loops: CDR1 SNHLY, CDR2 FYNNEI. The CDR3 DNA follows: TGTGCCAGCAGTGAAGGGACGGTGAATGAAAAACTGTTTTTT. Protein: CASSEGTVNEKLFF.

This clone was counted only a few times. The chain carries TRBV6-5 and TRBJ1-3, with D hard to call. Looked up from germline, CDR1 is MNHEY and CDR2 is SVGAGI. There are 12 residues in the CDR3. With 6 bases removed from V and 9 bases from J, the gap between germline ends came to 12 bases. In DNA form, the CDR3 reads TGTGCCAGCAGCCTGGGATCGACCACCATATATTTT. It translates to CASSLGSTTIYF.

There are a few counts of this clone. This chain uses TRBV6-1 with TRBJ2-2; D unresolved. Germline CDR1 and CDR2: MNHNS and SASEGT. The CDR3 extends over 10 amino acids. V lost 8 bases, J lost 10 bases, and 8 bases lay in between. CDR3 region: CASLLVELFF. DNA for the CDR3: TGTGCCAGCCTCCTCGTGGAGCTGTTTTTT.

The V gene is TRBV7-2, the J gene TRBJ2-2; D remains unclear. V was shortened by 5 bases and J by 11 bases, with 12 bases between the two germline ends. CDR1 and CDR2 (germline): SGHTA, FQGNSA. The CDR3 is 12 residues long. The CDR3 region is CASSPDRRELFF. CDR3 coding DNA: TGTGCCAGCAGCCCCGACCGAAGAGAGCTGTTTTTT.

This clone was seen more than once but under ten times. The rearrangement links TRBV14 to TRBJ2-3, with 9 bases identical to TRBD1. The length of the CDR3 is 14 residues. Germline lookup yields CDR1 SGHDN and CDR2 FVKESK. Trimming took 4 bases from V and 11 from J; bases not matched to a gene: 10. The CDR3 DNA is TGTGCCAGCAGCCCTGGGACAGGGCGATTTGGGCAGTATTTT. Encoded protein: CASSPGTGRFGQYF.

V and J are TRBV9 and TRBJ2-5; a possible D gene is TRBD1 (6 bases). Per the germline V gene, CDR1 is SGDLS and CDR2 is YYNGEE. V lost 4 bases to trimming and J lost 5 bases, with 18 bases between them. This CDR3 has 15 residues. The CDR3 nucleotides are TGTGCCAGCAGCTTCAGGGGAAAAGGAGAGGAGACCCAGTACTTC. This translates into CASSFRGKGEETQYF. Variable domain in full (rest from reference TRBV9 and TRBJ2-5): DSGVTQTPKHLITATGQRVTLRCSPRSGDLSVYWYQQSLDQGLQFLIQYYNGEERAKGNILERFSAQQFPDLHSELNLSSLELGDSALYFCASSFRGKGEETQYFGPGTRLLVL.

This sequence joins TRBV19 and TRBJ2-1, with 7 bases that match TRBD1. The junction had 4 bases not matched to a gene; V was cut back by 8 bases and J by 0 bases. Germline V gene sequence: CDR1 LNHDA, CDR2 SQIVND (reference sequence). This CDR3 comprises 14 residues. The CDR3 DNA reads as TGTGCCAGTCCGGGACAGCACTCCTACAATGAGCAGTTCTTC. It specifies CASPGQHSYNEQFF.

V and J are TRBV9 and TRBJ2-7; D is possibly TRBD2 (5 bases). V lost 0 bases to trimming and J lost 5 bases, with 18 bases between them. The CDR3 has 16 residues. In germline, CDR1 is SGDLS, CDR2 YYNGEE. The CDR3 loop is CASSVAVEGSQNEQYF. DNA of the CDR3: TGTGCCAGCAGCGTAGCGGTTGAGGGTTCGCAGAACGAGCAGTACTTC.

This clone was seen a handful of times. V gene TRBV6-1 combines with J gene TRBJ1-1, with a possible D match to TRBD1 (5 bases). The CDR3 consists of 14 residues. Trimming shortened V by 0 bases and J by 1 base, and 6 bases separated the two germline ends. Germline lookup yields CDR1 MNHNS and CDR2 SASEGT. The CDR3 is CASSEAQGNTEAFF. The CDR3 nucleotides are TGTGCCAGCAGTGAAGCCCAGGGGAACACTGAAGCTTTCTTT.

J is TRBJ1-6 and V is TRBV6-5; possibly TRBD1 for D (5 bases). V shed 0 bases and J shed 14 bases, with 5 bases lying between them. The CDR3 runs to 11 residues. Germline V gene lookup returns CDR1 MNHEY and CDR2 SVGAGI. The chain's CDR3 is CASSYSGALHF. The CDR3 DNA follows: TGTGCCAGCAGTTACTCGGGGGCCCTCCACTTT.

The V call is TRBV6-6, the J call TRBJ2-4; tentative D call: TRBD2 (5 bases). CDR1 MNHNY and CDR2 SVGAGI come from the germline V gene (reference sequence). V gave up 5 bases and J gave up 1 base, with 15 bases separating them. This CDR3 has 16 residues. The CDR3 DNA sequence: TGTGCCAGCAGTGGAAAAGGGAGTGGGGCCAAAAACATTCAGTACTTC. Its translation: CASSGKGSGAKNIQYF.

This chain links TRBV27 with TRBJ2-5; 8 bases map to TRBD1. Losses at the gene ends were 4 bases for V and 4 bases for J; bases not matched to a gene: 5. CDR3 length equals 14 residues. CDR1 and CDR2 (germline): MNHEY, SMNVEV (reference sequence). The chain's CDR3 is CASSSDRGIETQYF. The CDR3 coding sequence is TGTGCCAGCAGTTCCGACAGGGGTATAGAGACCCAGTACTTC.

This chain uses TRBV5-6 with TRBJ2-5, with 15 bases identical to TRBD2. V lost 3 bases and J lost 7; bases outside the gene matches: 10. Germline V CDR1 and CDR2: SGHDT, YYEEEE. CDR3 length: 17 amino acids. CDR3 coding DNA: TGTGCCAGCAGCTCCCGGACTAGCGGGAGGGCCTGGGCGACCCAGTACTTC. Protein: CASSSRTSGRAWATQYF.